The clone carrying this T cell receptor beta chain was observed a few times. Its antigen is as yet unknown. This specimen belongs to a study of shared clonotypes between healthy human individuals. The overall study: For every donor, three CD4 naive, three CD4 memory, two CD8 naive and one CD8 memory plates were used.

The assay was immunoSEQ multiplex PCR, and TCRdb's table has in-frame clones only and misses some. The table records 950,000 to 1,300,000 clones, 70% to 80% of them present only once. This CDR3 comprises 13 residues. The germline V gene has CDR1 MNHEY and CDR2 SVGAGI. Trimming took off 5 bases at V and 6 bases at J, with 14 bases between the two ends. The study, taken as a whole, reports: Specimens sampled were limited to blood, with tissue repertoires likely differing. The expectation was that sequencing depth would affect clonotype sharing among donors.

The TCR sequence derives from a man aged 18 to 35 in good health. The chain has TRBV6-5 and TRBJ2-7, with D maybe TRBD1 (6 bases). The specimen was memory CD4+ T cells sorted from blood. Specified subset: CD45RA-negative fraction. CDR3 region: CASSQGPMGEQYF. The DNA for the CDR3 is TGTGCCAGCAGTCAGGGGCCTATGGGCGAGCAGTACTTC.